Here is one TCR beta chain with its context. These data belong to a study of blood T cell repertoires in COVID-19. The assay was immunoSEQ multiplex PCR, and TCRdb's table has in-frame clones only and misses some. The table lists fewer than 120,000 clones, approximately 90% of them singletons, with over 3% in the top ten. Germline assignment: CDR1 SGHKS and CDR2 YYEKEE (reference sequence). CDR3 length: 15 residues. V was cut by 1 base and J by 2 bases, with 13 bases left in between. Sequenced material: peripheral blood. This chain connects TRBV5-5 to TRBJ2-7; D might be TRBD1 (6 bases). This sequence was found in a woman in her forties or fifties with acute or convalescent COVID-19. The CDR3 loop reads CASSLREQGTYEQYF. The CDR3 nucleotides read TGTGCCAGCAGCTTGAGGGAACAGGGTACCTACGAGCAGTACTTC.